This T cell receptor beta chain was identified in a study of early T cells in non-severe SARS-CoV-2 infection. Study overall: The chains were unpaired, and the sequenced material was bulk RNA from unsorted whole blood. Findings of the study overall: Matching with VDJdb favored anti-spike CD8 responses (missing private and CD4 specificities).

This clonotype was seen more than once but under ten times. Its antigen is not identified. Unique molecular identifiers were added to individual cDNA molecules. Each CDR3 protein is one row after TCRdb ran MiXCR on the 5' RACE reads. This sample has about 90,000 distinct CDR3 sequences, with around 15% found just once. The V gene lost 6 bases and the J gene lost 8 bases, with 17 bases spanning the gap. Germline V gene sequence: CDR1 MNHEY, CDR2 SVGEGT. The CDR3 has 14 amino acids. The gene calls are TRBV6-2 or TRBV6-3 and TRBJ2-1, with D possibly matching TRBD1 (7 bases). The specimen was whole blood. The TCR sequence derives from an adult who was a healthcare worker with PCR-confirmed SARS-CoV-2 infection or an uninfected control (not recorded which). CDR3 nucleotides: TGTGCCAGCAGCCGAATCCTCAGGGGGGATGAGCAGTTCTTC. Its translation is CASSRILRGDEQFF.